These 23 T cell receptor beta chains share one sample of origin, sequenced in a study of shared clonotypes between healthy human individuals. TCRdb's table, derived via immunoSEQ multiplex PCR, lists solely in-frame clones and lacks some. The profile shows millions of clones, over 85% of them singletons. The sequenced material came from naive CD4+ T cells sorted from blood. The subset was: CD45RA+ positively selected. The source of these receptors is a young man in good health.

CDR3 nucleotides: TGTGCCAGCAGCCCACAGCCCCAGGCTTTCTCCTACAATGAGCAGTTCTTC. As protein: CASSPQPQAFSYNEQFF. The chain has TRBV7-2 and TRBJ2-1, with no clear D. The CDR3 totals 17 residues. Trimming left V 5 bases short and J 0 bases short, with 17 bases between. Per the germline V gene, CDR1 is SGHTA and CDR2 is FQGNSA.

In regard to this clone: Other DNA sequences in this specimen translate into the identical CDR3. The chain has TRBV7-6 and TRBJ2-7; D remains ambiguous. This CDR3 is built from 13 residues. V lost 0 bases and J lost 2, with 5 bases in between. Germline V gene sequence: CDR1 SGHVS, CDR2 FNYEAQ. The CDR3 DNA reads as TGTGCCAGCAGCTTAGCAGGGCCCTACGAGCAGTACTTC. Its protein product is CASSLAGPYEQYF.

V gene TRBV10-3 combines with J gene TRBJ2-1; 9 bases map to TRBD1. The CDR3 covers 14 residues. With V trimmed by 3 bases and J by 6 bases, 3 bases remained unmatched. CDR1 and CDR2 from the germline V gene are ENHRY and SYGVKD. This CDR3 is CAISERTGANEQFF. CDR3 DNA sequence: TGTGCCATCAGTGAAAGGACAGGGGCCAATGAGCAGTTCTTC.

The rearrangement uses TRBV14 and TRBJ2-7; 9 bases agree with TRBD1. Germline V gene data show CDR1 as SGHDN and CDR2 as FVKESK. V gave up 0 bases and J gave up 10 bases; unmatched junction bases: 4. This CDR3 spans 13 amino acids. The CDR3 nucleotides are TGTGCCAGCAGCCAAGAGGACAGGGGTTCTCAGTACTTC. This sequence encodes CASSQEDRGSQYF.

The V and J genes are TRBV6-6 and TRBJ1-5; TRBD1 matches 11 bases. This CDR3 is 14 amino acids long. The trim removed 6 bases at V and 6 bases at J, leaving 4 bases unmatched. Germline CDR1 MNHNY, CDR2 SVGAGI (reference sequence). The CDR3 sequence: CASRTGQGGQPQHF. In nucleotides, the CDR3 is TGTGCCAGCAGGACGGGACAGGGGGGTCAGCCCCAGCATTTT.

The genes are TRBV27 and TRBJ1-6; no clear D. Germline V gives CDR1 MNHEY, CDR2 SMNVEV (reference sequence). The germline V and J ends were trimmed by 1 base and 5 bases, with 6 bases remaining between them. This CDR3 has 14 residues. The CDR3 nucleotides are TGTGCCAGCAGTTTATTCGCCGATAATTCACCCCTCCACTTT. Amino acids: CASSLFADNSPLHF.

V usage is TRBV29-1 and J usage is TRBJ2-1; weak D call: TRBD2 (5 bases). Trimming left V 4 bases short and J 9 bases short, with 10 bases between. Germline CDR1 reads SQVTM; CDR2 reads ANQGSEA. The CDR3 totals 11 residues. In nucleotides, the CDR3 is TGCAGCGTTGCGGGGTTTCCTGAGCAGTTCTTC. Its protein is CSVAGFPEQFF.

The CDR3 protein is CASSLGDVYEQYF. Here the CDR3 DNA reads TGTGCCAGTAGTCTCGGGGACGTCTACGAGCAGTACTTC. V usage is TRBV19 and J usage is TRBJ2-7; perhaps D is TRBD1 or TRBD2 (5 bases each). The CDR3 runs to 13 residues. Germline V gene lookup returns CDR1 LNHDA and CDR2 SQIVND (reference sequence). Between the trimmed V and J ends, which lost 5 bases and 3 bases, there was a span of 11 bases.

The J gene is TRBJ2-7, the V gene TRBV6-5; 7 bases fit TRBD1. This CDR3 has 13 residues. J gave up 1 base and V 6 bases, and 3 bases lay outside the gene matches. The germline gives CDR1 MNHEY, CDR2 SVGAGI. CDR3 in amino acids: CASRGTESYEQYF. CDR3 nucleotide sequence: TGTGCCAGCAGGGGGACAGAATCCTACGAGCAGTACTTC.

This clone was observed once. The sample holds other DNA sequences that translate to the same CDR3. The CDR3 DNA reads as TGTGCCAGCAGCCGGCCGGGACTAGCGGACTCCTACAATGAGCAGTTCTTC. Encoded protein: CASSRPGLADSYNEQFF. This chain uses TRBV5-4 with TRBJ2-1; TRBD2 matches at 11 bases. The CDR3 totals 17 residues. Losses at the gene ends were 4 bases for V and 0 bases for J; bases not matched to a gene: 6. The germline V gene has CDR1 SGHNT and CDR2 YYREEE (reference sequence).

The chain joins TRBV5-4 to TRBJ2-1; D is perhaps TRBD1 (5 bases). This CDR3 is 13 amino acids long. Germline lookup yields CDR1 SGHNT and CDR2 YYREEE (reference sequence). Between the trimmed V and J ends, which lost 1 base and 11 bases, there was a span of 13 bases. This CDR3 reads CASSLPGQGQQFF. Here the CDR3 DNA reads TGTGCCAGCAGCTTGCCAGGCCAGGGTCAGCAGTTCTTC.

The rearrangement links TRBV7-3 to TRBJ1-1; D may be TRBD1 (5 bases). V lost 5 bases and J 3 bases, leaving 10 bases between the germline ends. CDR1 and CDR2 (germline): SGHTA, FQGTGA. This CDR3 is 13 amino acids long. The CDR3: CASSPDSYTEAFF. The CDR3 coding sequence is TGTGCCAGCAGCCCCGACAGTTACACTGAAGCTTTCTTT.

This chain uses TRBV5-1 with TRBJ2-3, with 8 bases lining up with TRBD2. With V trimmed by 0 bases and J by 1 base, 4 bases remained unmatched. Germline CDR1 SGHRS, CDR2 YFSETQ. The CDR3 contains 16 residues. CDR3 amino acids: CASSLALSGGTDTQYF. CDR3 nucleotide sequence: TGCGCCAGCAGCTTGGCGCTTAGCGGGGGCACAGATACGCAGTATTTT. Filled out from reference TRBV5-1 and TRBJ2-3, the complete variable domain reads KAGVTQTPRYLIKTRGQQVTLSCSPISGHRSVSWYQQTPGQGLQFLFEYFSETQRNKGNFPGRFSGRQFSNSRSEMNVSTLELGDSALYLCASSLALSGGTDTQYFGPGTRLTVL.

The J gene is TRBJ2-2, the V gene TRBV5-1, with 9 nucleotides matching TRBD1. CDR3 size: 15 residues. V shed 2 bases and J 6 bases; nucleotides not matched to a gene: 5. Germline V gene data show CDR1 as SGHRS and CDR2 as YFSETQ. DNA for the CDR3: TGCGCCAGCAGCTTTATACAGGGGGCTCCCGGGGAGCTGTTTTTT. This gives the protein CASSFIQGAPGELFF.

The rearrangement links TRBV27 to TRBJ2-5; tentatively, D is TRBD1 (5 bases). Trimming left V 4 bases short and J 4 bases short, with 7 bases between. Germline V CDR1 and CDR2: MNHEY, SMNVEV (reference sequence). The CDR3 extends over 12 amino acids. CDR3 residues: CASSSQGETQYF. The CDR3 DNA follows: TGTGCCAGCAGTTCCCAGGGAGAGACCCAGTACTTC.

V gene TRBV9 combines with J gene TRBJ2-3, with TRBD2 identical over 14 bases. The V segment lost 4 bases and the J segment 0 bases; nucleotides outside the gene matches: 13. The CDR3 is 20 amino acids. Germline V gene lookup returns CDR1 SGDLS and CDR2 YYNGEE. The CDR3 here is CASSKTSGGARPSSTDTQYF. The DNA of the CDR3 is TGTGCCAGCAGCAAGACTAGCGGGGGGGCTCGGCCCTCTAGCACAGATACGCAGTATTTT.

The chain joins TRBV7-2 to TRBJ2-1, with 12 bases fitting TRBD2. V dropped 1 base and J dropped 6; count of bases not matched to a gene: 13. The CDR3 loop spans 19 amino acids. Germline assignment: CDR1 SGHTA and CDR2 FQGNSA. This CDR3 is CASSLEALAGGPRGNEQFF. In DNA form, the CDR3 reads TGTGCCAGCAGCTTAGAGGCGCTAGCGGGAGGGCCTCGGGGCAATGAGCAGTTCTTC.

CDR3 sequence reads: CASSFGQGEKLFF. The CDR3 nucleotides read TGTGCCAGTAGTTTCGGGCAAGGAGAAAAACTGTTTTTT. The chain recombines TRBV19 with TRBJ1-4; no clear D. Germline CDR1 reads LNHDA; CDR2 reads SQIVND (reference sequence). This CDR3 has 13 amino acids. Trimming left V 5 bases short and J 8 bases short, with 12 bases between.

This chain links TRBV16 with TRBJ2-7, with a tentative D call TRBD1 (5 bases). Trimming took 2 bases from V and 4 from J, leaving 15 bases between them. Germline CDR1 KGHSY, CDR2 FQNENV. CDR3 length: 15 residues. The CDR3 reads CASSQGQGFSYEQYF. CDR3 nucleotides: TGTGCCAGCAGCCAAGGCCAGGGATTTTCGTACGAGCAGTACTTC.

The J gene is TRBJ2-3, the V gene TRBV4-3, with D hard to call. With 0 bases removed from V and 1 base from J, the gap between germline ends came to 14 bases. This CDR3 spans 17 amino acids. CDR1 LGHNA and CDR2 YSLEER come from the germline V gene. The CDR3 loop is CASSQDLPSLGTDTQYF. CDR3 sequence (DNA): TGCGCCAGCAGCCAAGACCTCCCTAGTCTCGGCACAGATACGCAGTATTTT.

The genes are TRBV2 and TRBJ2-6; TRBD1 is a possible D gene (5 bases). Per germline, CDR1 SNHLY and CDR2 FYNNEI. The germline V and J ends were trimmed by 9 bases and 13 bases, with 13 bases remaining between them. This CDR3 has 11 amino acids. CDR3 DNA: TGTGCCAGTGGAAGGGGTGGGGTCCTGACTTTC. Protein product: CASGRGGVLTF.

The rearrangement uses TRBV6-5 and TRBJ2-3; D might be TRBD2 (5 bases). Germline CDR1 and CDR2: MNHEY and SVGAGI. Trimming took 5 bases from V and 4 from J, leaving 13 bases between them. CDR3 size: 14 residues. The CDR3 sequence is CASSPGWFPDTQYF. Written as DNA, the CDR3 is TGTGCCAGCAGTCCGGGGTGGTTTCCAGATACGCAGTATTTT.

This rearrangement joins TRBV4-3 to TRBJ2-3, with TRBD2 as a possible D gene (5 bases). The V gene's germline CDR1 is LGHNA and CDR2 YSLEER. The CDR3 has 15 amino acids. The V end was cut by 0 bases, the J end by 3 bases, with 10 bases between. CDR3 sequence: CASSQDARDTDTQYF. DNA for the CDR3: TGCGCCAGCAGCCAAGATGCCCGGGATACAGATACGCAGTATTTT.